The 10 T cell receptor beta chains below come from one sample, sequenced in a study of T cells in tuberculosis. Libraries were prepared by immunoSEQ multiplex PCR; TCRdb keeps only in-frame clonotypes and omits some of them. Here the sample spans about 30,000 clones, roughly 94% being singletons. Stated time point: new active TB diagnosis, blood taken before or within 7 days of starting treatment. The sequences come from PBMCs, collected at tuberculosis diagnosis. Receptor source: an adult with tuberculosis.

The chain combines TRBV19 with TRBJ1-6; D call uncertain. This CDR3 contains 15 residues. V lost 1 base and J 7 bases, leaving 11 bases between the germline ends. The V gene's germline CDR1 is LNHDA and CDR2 SQIVND (reference sequence). The DNA for the CDR3 is TGTGCCAGTAGTATAGGCCCAGAAAAAAATTCACCCCTCCACTTT. The encoded protein is CASSIGPEKNSPLHF.

J is TRBJ2-7 and V is TRBV2; D not certain. CDR1 and CDR2 (germline): SNHLY, FYNNEI. This CDR3 region has 13 residues. Between the trimmed V and J ends, which lost 8 bases and 0 bases, there was a span of 11 bases. CDR3 residues: CASRSRFSYEQYF. CDR3 bases: TGTGCCAGCCGAAGCAGGTTCTCCTACGAGCAGTACTTC.

The V gene is TRBV18, the J gene TRBJ2-1; possibly TRBD2 for D (5 bases). This CDR3 has 14 amino acids. Trimming shortened V by 3 bases and J by 5 bases, and 11 bases separated the two germline ends. The germline V gene has CDR1 KGHSH and CDR2 LQKENI. This CDR3 is CASSPQAGDNEQFF. DNA of the CDR3: TGTGCCAGCTCACCTCAGGCCGGGGACAATGAGCAGTTCTTC.

In DNA, the CDR3 is TGTGCCTGGAGTAACCTCGCTAATCAGGGTCAAGAGCAGTACTTC. Protein product: CAWSNLANQGQEQYF. The chain joins TRBV30 to TRBJ2-7; weak D call: TRBD1 (5 bases). CDR3 size: 15 residues. V dropped 2 bases and J dropped 7 bases, with 21 bases sitting between them. Germline V gene sequence: CDR1 GTSNPN, CDR2 SVGIG (reference sequence).

This clone turned up a few times. The CDR3 DNA reads as TGTGCCAGCTCACCAGACAGGAATCAGCCCCAGCATTTT. This codes for CASSPDRNQPQHF. J is TRBJ1-5 and V is TRBV18; D is possibly TRBD1 (6 bases). The CDR3 contains 13 residues. V was trimmed by 2 bases and J by 4 bases, leaving 6 bases between them. CDR1 and CDR2 from the germline V gene are KGHSH and LQKENI.

The CDR3 DNA reads TGTGCCAGCAGCTCCTGGACAGGGGCATTGAACACTGAAGCTTTCTTT. Encoded protein: CASSSWTGALNTEAFF. V is TRBV13 and J is TRBJ1-1, with 9 bases aligning to TRBD1. The V and J ends lost 4 bases and 0 bases, in that order; junction bases with no gene match: 6. Germline CDR1 reads PRHDT; CDR2 reads FYEKMQ (reference sequence). The CDR3 totals 16 residues.

The chain uses TRBV27 and TRBJ2-6, with 12 bases aligning to TRBD1. CDR1 is MNHEY, CDR2 SMNVEV, per germline (reference sequence). The CDR3 runs to 17 residues. Trimming cost V 2 bases and J 2 bases; bases outside gene matches: 1. This chain's CDR3 is CASSLGTGGTGANVLTF. CDR3 in DNA: TGTGCCAGCAGTTTAGGGACAGGGGGCACTGGGGCCAACGTCCTGACTTTC.

V gene TRBV19 combines with J gene TRBJ1-5, with D hard to call. Germline CDR1 is LNHDA and CDR2 is SQIVND (reference sequence). The CDR3 length is 12 residues. The V end lost 7 bases, the J end lost 3 bases, and 7 bases lay between the germline ends. The CDR3 sequence: CASNKINQPQHF. The CDR3 nucleotides are TGTGCCAGTAACAAGATCAATCAGCCCCAGCATTTT.

This rearrangement joins TRBV15 to TRBJ2-2, with 12 bases that match TRBD2. With 0 bases clipped from V and 7 bases from J, the junction kept 9 bases outside the gene matches. The CDR3 totals 18 residues. Germline V gene lookup returns CDR1 LNHNV and CDR2 YYDKDF (reference sequence). The CDR3 bases are TGTGCCACCAGCAGAGATCGGACACTAGCGGGAGGTGGCGGGGAGCTGTTTTTT. This encodes CATSRDRTLAGGGGELFF.

The V call is TRBV30, the J call TRBJ1-1, with TRBD1 as a possible D gene (5 bases). The ends were cut back, 4 bases at V and 4 bases at J, with 10 bases in the middle. Germline CDR1 and CDR2: GTSNPN and SVGIG (reference sequence). The CDR3 sequence is 12 residues long. CDR3 nucleotide sequence: TGTGCCTGGAAAGGAGGGGCCACTGAAGCTTTCTTT. Its translation is CAWKGGATEAFF.